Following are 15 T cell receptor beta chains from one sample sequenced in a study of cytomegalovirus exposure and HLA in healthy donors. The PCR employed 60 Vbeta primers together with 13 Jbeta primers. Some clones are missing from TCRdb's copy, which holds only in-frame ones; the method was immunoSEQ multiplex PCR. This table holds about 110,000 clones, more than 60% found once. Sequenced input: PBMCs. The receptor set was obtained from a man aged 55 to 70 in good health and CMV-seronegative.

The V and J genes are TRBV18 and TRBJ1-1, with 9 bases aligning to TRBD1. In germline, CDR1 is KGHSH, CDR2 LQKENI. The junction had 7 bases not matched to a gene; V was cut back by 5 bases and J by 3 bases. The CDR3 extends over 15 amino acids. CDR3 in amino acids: CASSELQGADTEAFF. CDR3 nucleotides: TGTGCCAGCTCAGAACTACAGGGGGCGGACACTGAAGCTTTCTTT.

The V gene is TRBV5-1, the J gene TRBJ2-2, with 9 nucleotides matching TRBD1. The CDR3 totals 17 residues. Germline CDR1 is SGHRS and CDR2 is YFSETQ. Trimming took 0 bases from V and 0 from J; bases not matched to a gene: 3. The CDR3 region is CASSLAGQGTNTGELFF. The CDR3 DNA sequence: TGCGCCAGCAGCTTGGCGGGACAGGGAACGAACACCGGGGAGCTGTTTTTT.

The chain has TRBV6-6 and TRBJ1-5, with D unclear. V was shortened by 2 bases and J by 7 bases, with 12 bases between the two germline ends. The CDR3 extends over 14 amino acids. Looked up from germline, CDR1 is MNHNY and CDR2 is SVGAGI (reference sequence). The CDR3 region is CASSYGRVGQPQHF. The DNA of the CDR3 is TGTGCCAGCAGTTACGGGAGGGTTGGCCAGCCCCAGCATTTT.

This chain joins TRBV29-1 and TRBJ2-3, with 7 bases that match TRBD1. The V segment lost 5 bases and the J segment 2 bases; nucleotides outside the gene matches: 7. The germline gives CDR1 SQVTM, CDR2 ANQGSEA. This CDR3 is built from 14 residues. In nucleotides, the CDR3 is TGCAGCGTTTCGGGACAGTCTCCCACAGATACGCAGTATTTT. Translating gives CSVSGQSPTDTQYF.

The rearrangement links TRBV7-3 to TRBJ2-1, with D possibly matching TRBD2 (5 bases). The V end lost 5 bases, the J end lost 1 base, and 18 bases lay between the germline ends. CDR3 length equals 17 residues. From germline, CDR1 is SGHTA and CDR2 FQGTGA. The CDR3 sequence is CASSPKGAAGSYNEQFF. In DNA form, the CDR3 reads TGTGCCAGCAGCCCAAAAGGAGCGGCAGGATCCTACAATGAGCAGTTCTTC.

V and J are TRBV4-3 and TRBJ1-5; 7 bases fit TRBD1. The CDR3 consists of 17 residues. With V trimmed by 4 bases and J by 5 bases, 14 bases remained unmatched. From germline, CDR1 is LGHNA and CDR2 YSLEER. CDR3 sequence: CASSLTAEDGTDQPQHF. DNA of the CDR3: TGCGCCAGCAGCCTGACCGCCGAGGACGGGACAGATCAGCCCCAGCATTTT.

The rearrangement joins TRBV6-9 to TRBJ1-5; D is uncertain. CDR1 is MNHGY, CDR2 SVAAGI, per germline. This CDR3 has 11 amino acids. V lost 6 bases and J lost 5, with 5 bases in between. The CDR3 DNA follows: TGTGCCAGCAGAGAGGATCAGCCCCAGCATTTT. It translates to CASREDQPQHF.

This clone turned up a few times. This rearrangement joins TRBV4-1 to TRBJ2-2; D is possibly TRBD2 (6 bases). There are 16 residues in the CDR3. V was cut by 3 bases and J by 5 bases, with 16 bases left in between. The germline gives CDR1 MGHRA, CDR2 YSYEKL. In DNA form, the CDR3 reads TGCGCCAGCAGCCAGGACTACAACGGCGGGACCGGGGAGCTGTTTTTT. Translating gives CASSQDYNGGTGELFF.

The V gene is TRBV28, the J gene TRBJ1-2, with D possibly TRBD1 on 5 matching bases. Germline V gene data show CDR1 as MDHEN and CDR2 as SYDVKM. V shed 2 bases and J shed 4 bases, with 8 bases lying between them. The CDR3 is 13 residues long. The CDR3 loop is CASSLDSPYGYTF. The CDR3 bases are TGTGCCAGCAGTTTAGACAGTCCCTATGGCTACACCTTC.

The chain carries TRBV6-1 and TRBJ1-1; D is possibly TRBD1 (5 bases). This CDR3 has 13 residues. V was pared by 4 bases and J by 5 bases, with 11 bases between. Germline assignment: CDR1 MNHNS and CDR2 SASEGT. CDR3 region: CASSGRRGTEAFF. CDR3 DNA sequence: TGTGCCAGCAGTGGTCGGAGGGGAACTGAAGCTTTCTTT.

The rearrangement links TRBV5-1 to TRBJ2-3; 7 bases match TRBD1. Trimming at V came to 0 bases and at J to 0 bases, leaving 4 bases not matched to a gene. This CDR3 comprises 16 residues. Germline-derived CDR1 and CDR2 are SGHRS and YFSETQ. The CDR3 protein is CASSLVGTVSTDTQYF. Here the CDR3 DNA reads TGCGCCAGCAGCTTGGTCGGGACAGTTAGCACAGATACGCAGTATTTT.

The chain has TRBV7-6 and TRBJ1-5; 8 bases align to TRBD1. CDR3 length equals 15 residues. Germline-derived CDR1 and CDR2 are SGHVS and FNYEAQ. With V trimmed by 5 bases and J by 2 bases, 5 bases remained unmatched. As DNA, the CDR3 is TGTGCCAGCAGCCGCGGACAGGGCCGCAATCAGCCCCAGCATTTT. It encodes CASSRGQGRNQPQHF.

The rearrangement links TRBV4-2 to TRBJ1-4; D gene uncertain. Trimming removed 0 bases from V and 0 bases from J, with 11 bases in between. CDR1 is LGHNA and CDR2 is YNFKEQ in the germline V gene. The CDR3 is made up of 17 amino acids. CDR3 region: CASSQEGGRSTNEKLFF. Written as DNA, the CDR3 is TGTGCCAGCAGCCAAGAGGGAGGACGCTCAACTAATGAAAAACTGTTTTTT.

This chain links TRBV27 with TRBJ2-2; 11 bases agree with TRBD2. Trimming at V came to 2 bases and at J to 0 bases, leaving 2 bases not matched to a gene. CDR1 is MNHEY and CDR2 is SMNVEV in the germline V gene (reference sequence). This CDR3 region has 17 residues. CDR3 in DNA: TGTGCCAGCAGTTTACTAGCGGGGGGACCGAACACCGGGGAGCTGTTTTTT. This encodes CASSLLAGGPNTGELFF.

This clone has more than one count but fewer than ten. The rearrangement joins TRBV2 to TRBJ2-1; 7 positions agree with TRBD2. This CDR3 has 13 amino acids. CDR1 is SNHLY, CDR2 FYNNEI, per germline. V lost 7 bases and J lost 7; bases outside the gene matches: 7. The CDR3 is CASKIGTMNEQFF. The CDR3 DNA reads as TGTGCCAGCAAGATCGGGACTATGAATGAGCAGTTCTTC.